The 6 T cell receptor beta chains presented below share a single source sample, sequenced in a study of response to subunit inactivated influenza vaccine. In TCRdb, the RT-PCR reads were re-called with MiXCR into one record per CDR3 protein. Of around 530,000 distinct CDR3 sequences listed, approximately 16% are singletons. The sequenced sample was CD4+ T cells sorted from PBMCs, obtained around 25 months after vaccination. All receptors derive from a man aged 45-69 years who received an inactivated influenza vaccine.

CDR3 nucleotide sequence: TGCAGTGCTAGGTTCGAGGAGACAGATACGCAGTATTTT. Protein: CSARFEETDTQYF. The rearrangement uses TRBV20-1 and TRBJ2-3; no definite D call. Per the germline V gene, CDR1 is DFQATT and CDR2 is SNEGSKA (reference sequence). This CDR3 is built from 13 residues. Deletions cut 3 bases from V and 3 bases from J, with 10 bases between.

The table lists this clonotype with a few counts. This sequence joins TRBV9 and TRBJ1-1; TRBD1 agrees at 8 bases. V lost 0 bases and J lost 3; bases outside the gene matches: 4. The CDR3 has 15 amino acids. Germline V gene data show CDR1 as SGDLS and CDR2 as YYNGEE. As DNA, the CDR3 is TGTGCCAGCAGCGTAGGGCAGGGGGCGGACACTGAAGCTTTCTTT. Translated, it gives CASSVGQGADTEAFF. Full variable domain (outside the CDR3, taken from reference TRBV9 and TRBJ1-1): DSGVTQTPKHLITATGQRVTLRCSPRSGDLSVYWYQQSLDQGLQFLIQYYNGEERAKGNILERFSAQQFPDLHSELNLSSLELGDSALYFCASSVGQGADTEAFFGQGTRLTVV.

This clonotype was seen more than once but under ten times. J is TRBJ1-2 and V is TRBV28; TRBD1 matches at 10 bases. Germline-derived CDR1 and CDR2 are MDHEN and SYDVKM. CDR3 length equals 14 residues. V shed 6 bases, J shed 12 bases, and the junction held 13 bases outside the gene matches. The CDR3 is CASRTGTGALMHTF. DNA of the CDR3: TGTGCCAGCAGAACCGGGACAGGGGCCTTAATGCACACCTTC.

This clonotype was seen a few times. This chain joins TRBV12-5 and TRBJ2-2; D not resolved. The CDR3 totals 12 residues. Germline V gene lookup returns CDR1 LGHNT and CDR2 FRNRAP. Trimming removed 2 bases at V and 7 bases at J, with 5 bases between. The CDR3 reads CASGLNFGELFF. Written as DNA, the CDR3 is TGTGCTAGTGGTTTGAACTTCGGGGAGCTGTTTTTT.

The rearrangement links TRBV15 to TRBJ2-2, with D perhaps matching TRBD2 (6 bases). The CDR3 is 12 amino acids. The germline V gene encodes CDR1 LNHNV and CDR2 YYDKDF (reference sequence). Trimming shortened V by 8 bases and J by 4 bases, and 8 bases separated the two germline ends. In DNA, the CDR3 is TGTGCCACCCGGGGGTCCACCGGGGAGCTGTTTTTT. Translated: CATRGSTGELFF.

This clonotype came up a few times. Here the CDR3 omits its conserved ending phenylalanine or tryptophan, so a read error is the likely source. The limits of the CDR3 on the DNA are not certain, so only TCRdb's listed CDR3 is given. The CDR3 is CASSKVARGYV. V gene TRBV21-1 combines with J gene TRBJ2-1; TRBD1 is taken as the D call from the table, unchecked against the DNA. TRBV21-1 is deemed a pseudogene. The CDR3 contains 11 residues when both ends are counted.